This T cell receptor beta chain was recovered during a study of blood T cell repertoires in COVID-19. Study-level information: Some COVID-19 samples were acute and others convalescent; all came from the United States, Italy and Spain.

Ages ranged from about 18 to 89 years, with residence in more than 20 US areas. Cohorts were based on clinical histories the participants reported. Measured with immunoSEQ multiplex PCR; TCRdb has only the in-frame clones, and not every one. The sample contains approximately 170,000 clones, 65% to 85% of which appear only once. The table lists this clone with a few counts. This CDR3 comprises 12 residues. Per the germline V gene, CDR1 is MDHEN and CDR2 is SYDVKM. Deletions cut 3 bases from V and 9 bases from J, with 11 bases between. The chain is built from TRBV28 and TRBJ1-1; TRBD1 might be the D (6 bases). This TCR was sampled from a woman in her thirties who had recovered from COVID-19. The sequenced sample was PBMCs or T cells enriched from blood (not recorded which). The CDR3 reads CASSLVQGQAFF. CDR3 bases: TGTGCCAGCAGTTTGGTACAGGGTCAAGCTTTCTTT.